This T cell receptor beta chain appears in the sequencing data of a study of T cells after posttransplantation cyclophosphamide (dated by TCRdb to 2016 to 2017). Study-wide context: Using TRB sequencing, the study followed how the T cell repertoire rebuilt after myeloablative bone marrow transplantation with posttransplantation cyclophosphamide given as GVHD prophylaxis. In 3 patients, up to roughly 3 additional blood samples taken between 2 and 5.2 years after transplant also underwent TRB sequencing, as did pretransplant blood from several patients. Public TRB sequences were compared against a database of over 3,500 sequences linked to responses to pathogens, tumor antigens, self-antigens and alloantigens. Antigen receptor sequencing was done on samples from 35 PTCy-treated patients and from 15 to 20 related bone marrow donors of those patients. TRA and TRB clonality were tightly correlated in roughly ten samples, so subsequent TCR analyses focused on TRB only. Blood from all 30 or so PTCy patients who had 1-year posttransplant specimens underwent TRB sequencing. Study-wide conclusions, independent of this receptor: Donor-recipient similarity was low at 1-2 months but increased during the first year, and donor CD8+ memory clones often dominated later blood repertoires. The TRB repertoires of T cells infiltrating skin or the GI tract showed only limited overlap with the TRB repertoires found in blood. Across the roughly 48 patients, TRB clonality was highly associated with recipient CMV seropositivity and CMV reactivation, and diversity with PTCy was similar to that in the CNI/methotrexate controls.

With respect to this clone: There is no known antigen for this receptor. No base qualities exist here, and no much larger clone lies one base off it.

TRB sequencing was run on genomic DNA with either the immunoSEQ assay at survey resolution or the hsTCRB kit. The source study handled its data this way. The immunoSEQ software handled initial read processing, and the LymphoSeq R package was used for repertoire analyses. Clonality was calculated as 1 minus normalized Shannon entropy, and the Gini coefficient was also calculated for each TRB dataset. Phenotypes of unsorted samples were inferred by mapping TRB sequences from sorted subsets of the recipient or donor onto unsorted samples of the same recipient. TCRdb provides this immuneACCESS table in a form limited to in-frame rearrangements. Some clones are lacking; in checked studies, under half of them reflect an unresolved V gene, and why the rest are absent is not known. V and J calls and clone size are as listed in that table; D and trimming were resolved from the DNA. For this sample there are about 8,800 clones; roughly 98% appear just once. The ten largest clones add up to 0.25% of the sample.

The CDR3 measures 13 amino acids from cysteine to phenylalanine. Only the CDR3 region is kept as DNA, spanning 39 bases read in frame from base 1. The germline V gene (reference sequence) specifies LNHDA as CDR1 and SQIVND as CDR2. V loses 6 bases, J loses 6 bases, and the germline ends lie 14 bases apart. To count as naive, T cells had to be viable CD3+CD4+ or CD3+CD8+ cells with a CCR7+CD45RA+CD45RO-CD95-CD27+CD28+ profile. Peripheral blood samples were provided by related bone marrow donors on the day of marrow donation. Peripheral blood and bone marrow mononuclear cells were isolated by Ficoll-Hypaque density centrifugation and were cryopreserved. CD4+ and CD8+ T cells, including naive and memory subsets, were sorted by FACS on a FACSAria II.

The chain was built from TRBV19 and TRBJ1-2; tentative D gene TRBD1, with 6 bases matching. Sequencing was done on a sample of naive CD4+ T cells sorted from PBMCs. The TCR was taken from a woman between 55 and 75 years old in good health, CMV-negative, and a related stem cell transplant donor. Here the CDR3 is given as CASSNRVPHGYTF. Here is the DNA: TGTGCCAGTAGCAACAGGGTCCCGCATGGCTACACCTTC. The entire variable domain, with the stretches around the CDR3 drawn from the reference TRBV19 and TRBJ1-2 proteins, is DGGITQSPKYLFRKEGQNVTLSCEQNLNHDAMYWYRQDPGQGLRLIYYSQIVNDFQKGDIAEGYSVSREKKESFPLTVTSAQKNPTAFYLCASSNRVPHGYTFGSGTRLTVV.